These 16 T cell receptor beta chains originate from one sample sequenced in a study of Graves' ophthalmopathy and Graves' hyperthyroidism. Amplified material comprised TCR beta CDR3 regions derived from RNA transcripts. RT-PCR was first run with HTBI primers, then multiplex PCR in a second round. In TCRdb, the multiplex PCR reads were re-called with MiXCR into one record per CDR3 protein. The sample has fewer than 350,000 distinct CDR3 sequences; roughly 15% are singletons. The specimen was peripheral blood. The receptors were sampled from an adult man with Graves' ophthalmopathy.

This clonotype came up many times. CDR3 region: CAWSVLGGGRYEQYF. CDR3 nucleotides: TGTGCCTGGAGTGTACTGGGAGGGGGTCGCTACGAGCAGTACTTC. V gene TRBV30 combines with J gene TRBJ2-7; D is perhaps TRBD2 (7 bases). Trimming shortened V by 0 bases and J by 3 bases, and 15 bases separated the two germline ends. CDR3 length equals 15 residues. The germline V gene has CDR1 GTSNPN and CDR2 SVGIG (reference sequence).

This clonotype was recorded many times. The genes are TRBV18 and TRBJ2-5, with 9 positions matching TRBD2. V gave up 5 bases and J gave up 4 bases; unmatched junction bases: 2. The CDR3 covers 13 residues. Germline loops: CDR1 KGHSH, CDR2 LQKENI. As DNA, the CDR3 is TGTGCCAGCTCAGTGACTAGCGGAGAGACCCAGTACTTC. Protein product: CASSVTSGETQYF.

This clonotype has ten or more counts. The chain combines TRBV20-1 with TRBJ1-1, with 9 positions matching TRBD1. CDR1 is DFQATT and CDR2 is SNEGSKA in the germline V gene (reference sequence). This CDR3 contains 14 residues. V lost 4 bases and J lost 3; bases outside the gene matches: 6. CDR3 DNA sequence: TGCAGTGCTACCGAACAGGGGGCTTACACTGAAGCTTTCTTT. This encodes CSATEQGAYTEAFF.

This clonotype came up many times. The chain has TRBV4-2 and TRBJ2-7, with 14 positions matching TRBD2. Trimming took 6 bases from V and 6 from J; bases not matched to a gene: 16. Looked up from germline, CDR1 is LGHNA and CDR2 is YNFKEQ. This CDR3 comprises 18 residues. The CDR3: CASSQGLAGESGFGEQYF. For the CDR3, the DNA is TGTGCCAGCAGTCAGGGACTAGCGGGAGAAAGCGGGTTCGGCGAGCAGTACTTC.

In this sample, this clonotype turned up many times. V is TRBV5-6 and J is TRBJ2-2, with D possibly matching TRBD2 (6 bases). The V and J ends lost 2 bases and 10 bases respectively, with 18 bases between them. Germline V gives CDR1 SGHDT, CDR2 YYEEEE. The CDR3 runs 15 residues. CDR3 protein: CASSLWDSVLAELFF. The CDR3 DNA is TGTGCCAGCAGCTTATGGGACTCGGTTTTGGCGGAGCTGTTTTTT.

Ten or more counts support this clonotype. The V and J genes are TRBV20-1 and TRBJ2-2, with 10 bases matching TRBD1. V shed 4 bases and J 3 bases; nucleotides not matched to a gene: 5. The CDR3 sequence is 15 residues long. Looked up from germline, CDR1 is DFQATT and CDR2 is SNEGSKA (reference sequence). CDR3 loop: CSAIKGTGDTGELFF. CDR3 DNA: TGCAGTGCTATCAAAGGGACAGGGGACACCGGGGAGCTGTTTTTT.

This sequence joins TRBV4-2 and TRBJ2-7, with D perhaps matching TRBD1 (6 bases). The CDR3 sequence is 13 residues long. CDR1 and CDR2 (germline): LGHNA, YNFKEQ. V was clipped by 6 bases and J by 5 bases, with 14 bases between them. The CDR3 reads CASRKPQGHEQYF. CDR3 bases: TGTGCCAGCAGGAAACCACAGGGCCACGAGCAGTACTTC.

There are many counts of this clonotype. V and J are TRBV6-5 and TRBJ1-1; D may be TRBD1 (6 bases). The germline V and J ends were trimmed by 6 bases and 6 bases, with 11 bases remaining between them. Germline values: CDR1 MNHEY, CDR2 SVGAGI. This CDR3 spans 12 amino acids. CDR3 nucleotide sequence: TGTGCCAGCAGACGGACAGAGGCTGAAGCTTTCTTT. Amino acids: CASRRTEAEAFF.

CDR3 residues: CASSLGLRESSYEQYF. The CDR3, as DNA: TGTGCCAGCAGCTTAGGCCTCCGGGAGAGCTCCTACGAGCAGTACTTC. The chain couples TRBV7-6 to TRBJ2-7; D possibly corresponds to TRBD2 (6 bases). CDR1 is SGHVS and CDR2 is FNYEAQ in the germline V gene. V shed 1 base and J shed 0 bases, with 13 bases lying between them. CDR3 length: 16 amino acids.

Of note for this clonotype: A much larger clone sits a single nucleotide away, making a read error possible. The rearrangement joins TRBV30 to TRBJ2-7; D call uncertain. This CDR3 has 12 residues. Deletions cut 0 bases from V and 5 bases from J, with 8 bases between. Germline V gene sequence: CDR1 GTSNPN, CDR2 SVGIG (reference sequence). CDR3 sequence (DNA): TGTGCCTGGAGTGTGGCCAGGCACGAGCAGTACTTC. It codes for CAWSVARHEQYF.

This clonotype was seen ten or more times. The rearrangement links TRBV29-1 to TRBJ2-2, with a possible D match to TRBD1 (6 bases). This CDR3 is built from 14 residues. V lost 5 bases, J lost 0 bases, and 10 bases lay in between. Germline values: CDR1 SQVTM, CDR2 ANQGSEA. Here the CDR3 DNA reads TGCAGCGTTTCGTGGGGGCCGAACACCGGGGAGCTGTTTTTT. This encodes CSVSWGPNTGELFF.

This clonotype occurred many times. The V and J genes are TRBV2 and TRBJ1-6, with D unresolved. Germline V gene sequence: CDR1 SNHLY, CDR2 FYNNEI. V shed 1 base and J shed 10 bases, with 20 bases lying between them. The CDR3 runs 17 residues. The CDR3 sequence: CASSEGFYFGSESPLHF. The CDR3 DNA reads as TGTGCCAGCAGTGAAGGCTTTTATTTTGGCAGCGAATCACCCCTCCACTTT. Complete variable domain (other parts from reference TRBV2 and TRBJ1-6): EPEVTQTPSHQVTQMGQEVILRCVPISNHLYFYWYRQILGQKVEFLVSFYNNEISEKSEIFDDQFSVERPDGSNFTLKIRSTKLEDSAMYFCASSEGFYFGSESPLHFGNGTRLTVT.

The table lists this clonotype with a few counts. CDR3 DNA sequence: TGTGCCAGCAGCGGGGACGACTATGGCTACACCTTC. Protein product: CASSGDDYGYTF. The gene calls are TRBV3-1 and TRBJ1-2, with D possibly TRBD1 on 5 matching bases. This CDR3 has 12 residues. With 5 bases removed from V and 3 bases from J, the gap between germline ends came to 7 bases. The germline gives CDR1 LGHDT, CDR2 YNNKEL (reference sequence).

This clonotype was picked up many times. The chain recombines TRBV19 with TRBJ1-6; 7 nucleotides agree with TRBD1. V lost 5 bases, J lost 10 bases, and 11 bases stayed unmatched. Looked up from germline, CDR1 is LNHDA and CDR2 is SQIVND (reference sequence). The CDR3 extends over 15 amino acids. This chain's CDR3 is CASSSHRGRDSPLHF. The CDR3 DNA reads as TGTGCCAGTAGTTCCCACAGGGGACGAGACTCACCCCTCCACTTT.

This clonotype was seen repeatedly, ten times or more. This chain uses TRBV29-1 with TRBJ1-5, with 7 bases fitting TRBD1. The CDR3 is 14 residues long. The germline V gene has CDR1 SQVTM and CDR2 ANQGSEA. Trimming cost V 6 bases and J 5 bases; bases outside gene matches: 10. DNA of the CDR3: TGCAGCGTCAGAGGGGACAGTTACGATCAGCCCCAGCATTTT. This gives the protein CSVRGDSYDQPQHF.

This rearrangement joins TRBV2 to TRBJ2-2, with TRBD2 matching 10 bases. This CDR3 has 15 amino acids. The germline V gene has CDR1 SNHLY and CDR2 FYNNEI. The trim removed 5 bases at V and 7 bases at J, leaving 7 bases unmatched. CDR3 DNA: TGTGCCAGCAGTACTGCTAGCGGGAGTTACGGGGAGCTGTTTTTT. Translated, it gives CASSTASGSYGELFF.